This entry concerns a single TCR beta chain. Its antigen is unknown. This may stem from a read error, because a much larger clone lies one nucleotide away. TCR beta CDR3 sequences were amplified from RNA transcripts. The HTBI primer set served for first-round RT-PCR of the TCR CDR3. TCRdb itself ran the multiplex PCR reads through MiXCR, one entry per CDR3 protein. The sample holds roughly 740,000 distinct CDR3 sequences, 15% to 20% seen once. This sample is part of a study of T cells in Graves' hyperthyroidism and ophthalmopathy. Looking at the study overall: Once the initial diagnosis was made, peripheral blood was obtained before any treatment. Overall study findings and caveats: Most expanded thyroid clonotypes above 0.001 also appeared in blood.

Hyperthyroidism was newly diagnosed in patients aged 18 to 65 (duration under 2 months). On the basis of clinical symptoms, serum thyroxine and TRAb, thyroid ultrasound and orbital computed tomography, diagnoses were made. The CDR3 spans 13 residues. The rearrangement joins TRBV12-3 or TRBV12-4 to TRBJ2-3; D ambiguous. The sequence was collected from a man younger than 35 with Graves' hyperthyroidism. The sequenced material came from blood. CDR3 in amino acids: CATTLPPTDTRYF. The CDR3 nucleotides read TGTGCCACCACCCTGCCACCCACAGATACGCGGTATTTT.